This T cell receptor (beta chain) was sequenced in a study of T cells in Graves' hyperthyroidism and ophthalmopathy. Study-wide findings and caveats: Ophthalmopathy onset followed model prediction by a median about 6.5 months. Among thyroid clonotypes expanded above 0.001, most also appeared in blood.

Authors of the study amplified TCR beta CDR3 regions from RNA transcripts. The TCR CDR3 was amplified in a first-round RT-PCR using the HTBI primer set. TCRdb re-called the multiplex PCR reads through MiXCR, storing one row per CDR3 protein. The repertoire has under 650,000 distinct CDR3 sequences, 15% to 20% of them found once; the top ten carry about 3.8%. Worth noting for this clonotype: Its target is unknown.

The CDR3 sequence is 16 residues long. The V gene's germline CDR1 is DFQATT and CDR2 SNEGSKA (reference sequence). Unmatched junction bases numbered 10, after V lost 5 bases and J lost 7 bases. Graves' hyperthyroidism is called stable when ophthalmopathy does not progress within 18 months. The clonotype was recovered from a woman in her 30s with Graves' hyperthyroidism. The chain combines TRBV20-1 with TRBJ1-6; the match to TRBD1 covers 11 bases. The source material was blood. CDR3 sequence reads: CSARQDRGLTNSPLHF. The CDR3 DNA follows: TGCAGTGCTCGGCAGGACAGGGGGCTAACAAATTCACCCCTCCACTTT.